The rows below give T cell receptor beta chains drawn from one sample of a study of T-cell reconstitution after alpha-beta-depleted transplantation in children. TCRdb redid the calling of the PCR reads with MiXCR, one entry per CDR3 protein. The sample has 380,000 or so distinct CDR3 sequences, 13% seen once; the top ten hold roughly 4.5%. The sample was PBMCs, taken from the stem cell graft. The receptors here all came from a human donor who donated a stem cell graft to a child with Fanconi anemia. Each CDR3 is given with its conserved first and last residue. The order of the fields is V gene, J gene, CDR3 protein.

>TRBV10-3|TRBJ2-1
CAISVPGLAGESNEQFF
>TRBV12-3/TRBV12-4|TRBJ1-1
CASTALEGLNTEAFF
>TRBV11-2|TRBJ1-6
CASSYTGDNSPLHF
>TRBV5-1|TRBJ1-5
CASSLGGDSNQPQHF
>TRBV7-6|TRBJ2-2
CASSLEPAEELFF
>TRBV6-6|TRBJ2-2
CASSWGGELFF
>TRBV3-1|TRBJ2-7
CASSQDPYEQYF
>TRBV20-1|TRBJ2-1
CSANRLDNEQFF
>TRBV7-9|TRBJ2-2
CASSPKGRAGELFF
>TRBV3-1|TRBJ2-1
CATSGGTTNYNEQFF
>TRBV9|TRBJ2-1
CASSVGPSGMHSYNEQFF
>TRBV12-3/TRBV12-4|TRBJ2-7
CASSSDSRPYEQYF
>TRBV4-1|TRBJ2-1
CASSPTPAGTYNEQFF
>TRBV20-1|TRBJ1-1
CSAREGTGTRAEAFF
>TRBV20-1|TRBJ2-2
CSARSRRGGAGELFF
>TRBV24-1|TRBJ2-1
CATSDSRVNEQFF
>TRBV9|TRBJ1-5
CASSVDGNQPQHF
>TRBV12-3/TRBV12-4|TRBJ1-1
CASSHSPLNTEAFF
>TRBV25-1|TRBJ2-5
CASSEQGAETQYF
>TRBV4-2|TRBJ1-2
CASSQGLGKDGYTF
>TRBV30|TRBJ2-3
CAWSEGRTDTQYF
>TRBV4-3|TRBJ1-5
CASSQDLEQPQHF
>TRBV20-1|TRBJ1-2
CSATQGVGGYTF
>TRBV18|TRBJ2-3
CASSPPGLAASDTQYF
>TRBV10-3|TRBJ2-2
CAFKGGEAGELFF
>TRBV5-5|TRBJ1-2
CASSPGSWDLFF
>TRBV4-2|TRBJ2-2
CASSQLTGNKAGELFF
>TRBV20-1|TRBJ1-5
CSARHAARVDQPQHF
>TRBV2|TRBJ2-7
CASVEAYGSYEQYF
>TRBV20-1|TRBJ2-1
CSAIHRGNNEQFF
>TRBV9|TRBJ1-3
CASSVNWETGNTIYF
>TRBV9|TRBJ2-5
CASSALGLAVQETQYF
>TRBV6-2/TRBV6-3|TRBJ2-5
CASSSLIQYF
>TRBV20-1|TRBJ1-2
CSARETGGIDGYTF
>TRBV18|TRBJ2-1
CASSPGQGGRNEQFF
>TRBV27|TRBJ1-2
CASSPVGGSRGYTF
>TRBV12-2|TRBJ1-3
CASRLGQDSGNTIYF
>TRBV7-8|TRBJ2-7
CASSPGGHEQYF
>TRBV5-1|TRBJ1-2
CASSLGPGGGYTF
>TRBV4-2|TRBJ2-2
CASSQSSKRANTGELFF
>TRBV2|TRBJ2-3
CASSELGRGTDTQYF
>TRBV6-1|TRBJ1-2
CASSPLGRAPNYGYTF
>TRBV19|TRBJ2-3
CASHGGAEDTQYF